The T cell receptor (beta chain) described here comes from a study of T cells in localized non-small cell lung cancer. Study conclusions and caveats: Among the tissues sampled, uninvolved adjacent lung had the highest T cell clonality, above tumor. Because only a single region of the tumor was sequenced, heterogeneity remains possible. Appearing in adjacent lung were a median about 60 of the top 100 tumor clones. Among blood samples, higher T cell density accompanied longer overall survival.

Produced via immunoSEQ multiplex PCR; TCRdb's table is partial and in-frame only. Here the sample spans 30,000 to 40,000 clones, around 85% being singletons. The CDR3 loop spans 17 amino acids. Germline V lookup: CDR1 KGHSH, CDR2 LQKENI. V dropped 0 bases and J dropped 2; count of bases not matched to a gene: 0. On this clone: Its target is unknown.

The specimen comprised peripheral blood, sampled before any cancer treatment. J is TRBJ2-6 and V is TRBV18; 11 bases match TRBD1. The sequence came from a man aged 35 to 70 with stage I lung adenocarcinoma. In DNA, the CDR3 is TGTGCCAGCTCACCACCGGGACAGGGGGCTGGGGCCAACGTCCTGACTTTC. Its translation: CASSPPGQGAGANVLTF.